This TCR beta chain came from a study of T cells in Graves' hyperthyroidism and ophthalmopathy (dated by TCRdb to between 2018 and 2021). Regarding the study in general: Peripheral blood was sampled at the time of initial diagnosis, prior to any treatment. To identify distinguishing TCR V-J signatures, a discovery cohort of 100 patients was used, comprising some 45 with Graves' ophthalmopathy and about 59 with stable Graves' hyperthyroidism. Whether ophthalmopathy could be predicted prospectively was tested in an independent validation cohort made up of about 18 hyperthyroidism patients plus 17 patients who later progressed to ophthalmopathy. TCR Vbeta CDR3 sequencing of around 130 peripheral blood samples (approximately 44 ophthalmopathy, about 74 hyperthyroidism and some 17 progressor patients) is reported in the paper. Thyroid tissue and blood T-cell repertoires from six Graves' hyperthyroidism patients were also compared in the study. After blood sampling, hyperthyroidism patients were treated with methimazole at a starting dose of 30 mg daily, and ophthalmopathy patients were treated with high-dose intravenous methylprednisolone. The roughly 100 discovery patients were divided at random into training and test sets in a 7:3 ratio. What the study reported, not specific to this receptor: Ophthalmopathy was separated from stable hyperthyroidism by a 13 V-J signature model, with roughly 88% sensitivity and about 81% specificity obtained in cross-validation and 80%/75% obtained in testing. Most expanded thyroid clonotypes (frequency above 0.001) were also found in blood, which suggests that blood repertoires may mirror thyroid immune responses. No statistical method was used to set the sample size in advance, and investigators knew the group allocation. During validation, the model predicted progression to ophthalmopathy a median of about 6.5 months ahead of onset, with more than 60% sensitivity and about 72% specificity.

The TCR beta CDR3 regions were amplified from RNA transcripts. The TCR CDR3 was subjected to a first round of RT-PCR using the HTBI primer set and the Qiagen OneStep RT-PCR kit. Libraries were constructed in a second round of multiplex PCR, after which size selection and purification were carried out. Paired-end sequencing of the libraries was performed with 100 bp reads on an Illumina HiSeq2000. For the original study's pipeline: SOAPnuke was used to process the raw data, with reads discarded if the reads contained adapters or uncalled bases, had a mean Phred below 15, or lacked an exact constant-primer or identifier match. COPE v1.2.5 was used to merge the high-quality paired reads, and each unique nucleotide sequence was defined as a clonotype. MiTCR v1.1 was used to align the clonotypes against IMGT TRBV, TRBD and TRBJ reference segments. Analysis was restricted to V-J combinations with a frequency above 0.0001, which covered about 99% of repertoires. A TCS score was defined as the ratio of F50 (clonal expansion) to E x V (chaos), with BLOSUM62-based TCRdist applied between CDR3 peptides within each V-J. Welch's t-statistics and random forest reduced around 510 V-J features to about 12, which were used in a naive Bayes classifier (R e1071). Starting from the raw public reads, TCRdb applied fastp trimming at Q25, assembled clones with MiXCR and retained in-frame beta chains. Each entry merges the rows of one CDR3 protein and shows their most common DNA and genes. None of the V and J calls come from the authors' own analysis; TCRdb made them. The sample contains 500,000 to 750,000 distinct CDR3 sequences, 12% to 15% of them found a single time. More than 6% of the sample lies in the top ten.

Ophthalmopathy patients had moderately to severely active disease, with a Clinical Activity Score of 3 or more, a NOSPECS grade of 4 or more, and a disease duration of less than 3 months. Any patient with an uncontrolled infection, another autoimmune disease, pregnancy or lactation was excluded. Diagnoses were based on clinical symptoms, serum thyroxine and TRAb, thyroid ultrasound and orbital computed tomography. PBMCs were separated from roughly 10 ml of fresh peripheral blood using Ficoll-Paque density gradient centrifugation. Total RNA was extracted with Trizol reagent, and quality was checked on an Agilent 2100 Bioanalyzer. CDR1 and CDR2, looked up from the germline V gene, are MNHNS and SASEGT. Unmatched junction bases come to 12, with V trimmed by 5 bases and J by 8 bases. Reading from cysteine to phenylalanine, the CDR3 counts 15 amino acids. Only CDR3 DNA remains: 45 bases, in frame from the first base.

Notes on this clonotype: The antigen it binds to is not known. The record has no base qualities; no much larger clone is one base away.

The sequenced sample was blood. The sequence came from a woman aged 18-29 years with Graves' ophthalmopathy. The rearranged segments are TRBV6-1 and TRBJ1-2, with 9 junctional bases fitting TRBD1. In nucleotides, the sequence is TGTGCCAGCAGTACCCCCCGGGACAGGGACCGGGGCTACACCTTC. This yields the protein CASSTPRDRDRGYTF.